The 14 T cell receptor beta chains below were found in one sample sequenced in a study of CD4 T cells in relation to SARS-CoV-2 and coronaviruses. The unexposed donors gave CD4+ T cells in about 2011-2019, prior to COVID-19. Produced via immunoSEQ multiplex PCR; TCRdb's table is partial and in-frame only. The table shows about 65,000 clones, with over 80% occurring only once. The sequencing input was memory CD4+ T cells from PBMCs. Every receptor here comes from a human donor in good health.

This chain connects TRBV9 to TRBJ2-1; perhaps TRBD2 as D (6 bases). Germline V gene data show CDR1 as SGDLS and CDR2 as YYNGEE. The CDR3 covers 15 residues. Trimming left V 3 bases short and J 8 bases short, with 18 bases between. CDR3 coding DNA: TGTGCCAGCAGCGCTACGGACTACCCAGGGCATGAGCAGTTCTTC. Protein product: CASSATDYPGHEQFF.

Written as DNA, the CDR3 is TGCGCCAGCAGTTTTAGCGGGAGGGCCGAGAGAGATACGCAGTATTTT. Protein sequence: CASSFSGRAERDTQYF. The genes are TRBV10-2 and TRBJ2-3; 11 positions match TRBD2. The germline CDR1 and CDR2 sequences are WSHSY and SAAADI. The V gene end was trimmed by 5 bases and the J gene end by 5 bases; junction bases not matched to a gene: 9. There are 16 residues in the CDR3.

J is TRBJ1-2 and V is TRBV23-1, with D unresolved. TRBV23-1 is given ORF status, its function remaining uncertain. The V and J ends lost 0 bases and 1 base respectively, with 9 bases between them. CDR3 length: 15 residues. The CDR3 nucleotides read TGCGCCAGCAGTCAATCCGGCCCCCGTAACTATGGCTACACCTTC. Its translation: CASSQSGPRNYGYTF.

V gene TRBV19 combines with J gene TRBJ1-2; D not resolved. Trimming left V 1 base short and J 2 bases short, with 11 bases between. Germline-derived CDR1 and CDR2 are LNHDA and SQIVND (reference sequence). The CDR3 length is 15 residues. The CDR3 DNA is TGTGCCAGTAGTATAGCTTCTGGGGTGAACTATGGCTACACCTTC. Translating gives CASSIASGVNYGYTF.

V is TRBV3-1 (or the pseudogene TRBV3-2) and J is TRBJ1-1, with D hard to call. The ends were cut back, 8 bases at V and 1 base at J, with 8 bases in the middle. The CDR3 runs 12 residues. Per germline, CDR1 LGHDT and CDR2 YNNKEL (reference sequence). The CDR3 DNA reads as TGTGCCAGCGAGGGCAAGAACACTGAAGCTTTCTTT. Protein product: CASEGKNTEAFF.

This chain connects TRBV11-2 to TRBJ1-4; 8 bases are a match to TRBD1. Germline trimming cut 5 bases from V and 7 bases from J; bases unmatched to any gene: 9. CDR1 is SGHAT and CDR2 is FQNNGV in the germline V gene. CDR3 length: 15 amino acids. CDR3 coding DNA: TGTGCCAGCAGCGCTTTCAGGGGGCCAGGTGAAAAACTGTTTTTT. Translated, it gives CASSAFRGPGEKLFF.

The V call is TRBV9, the J call TRBJ2-7; 8 positions match TRBD1. The V segment lost 0 bases and the J segment 4 bases; nucleotides outside the gene matches: 9. Germline-derived CDR1 and CDR2 are SGDLS and YYNGEE. The CDR3 totals 16 residues. CDR3 in amino acids: CASSVDAQGALYEQYF. Written as DNA, the CDR3 is TGTGCCAGCAGCGTAGATGCCCAGGGGGCTCTATACGAGCAGTACTTC.

The V and J genes are TRBV2 and TRBJ1-4; TRBD1 aligns across 9 bases. V lost 6 bases and J lost 6; bases outside the gene matches: 8. Germline CDR1 is SNHLY and CDR2 is FYNNEI. This CDR3 comprises 15 residues. The CDR3 DNA reads as TGTGCCAGCAGGGGCCTACAGGGGGCTCATGAAAAACTGTTTTTT. Its protein is CASRGLQGAHEKLFF.

The chain links TRBV10-3 to TRBJ1-1; TRBD1 aligns across 7 bases. J gave up 7 bases and V 10 bases, and 15 bases lay outside the gene matches. The length of the CDR3 is 14 residues. Germline lookup yields CDR1 ENHRY and CDR2 SYGVKD. CDR3 sequence (DNA): TGTGCCAGCATGAGCCCAGGGGGATTCAATGAAGCTTTCTTT. It is translated as CASMSPGGFNEAFF.

The chain recombines TRBV7-3 with TRBJ2-7; D might be TRBD1 or TRBD2, each matching 5 bases. The germline V gene encodes CDR1 SGHTA and CDR2 FQGTGA. Deletions cut 5 bases from V and 3 bases from J, with 14 bases between. The CDR3 loop spans 14 amino acids. CDR3 sequence (DNA): TGTGCCAGCAGCCCGGGACCCTCGCGCTACGAGCAGTACTTC. Protein: CASSPGPSRYEQYF. The full variable domain, in which reference TRBV7-3 and TRBJ2-7 provide the parts outside the CDR3, is GAGVSQTPSNKVTEKGKYVELRCDPISGHTALYWYRQSLGQGPEFLIYFQGTGAADDSGLPNDRFFAVRPEGSVSTLKIQRTERGDSAVYLCASSPGPSRYEQYFGPGTRLTVT.

This chain uses TRBV23-1 with TRBJ2-7; D might be TRBD1 (7 bases). TRBV23-1 qualifies as an ORF whose function is uncertain. The CDR3 covers 16 residues. V was pared by 0 bases and J by 2 bases, with 14 bases between. CDR3: CASSQSYAGQPYEQYF. The CDR3 DNA reads TGCGCCAGCAGTCAATCTTATGCGGGACAGCCCTACGAGCAGTACTTC.

The rearrangement links TRBV6-5 to TRBJ2-7; TRBD2 matches at 7 bases. J gave up 2 bases and V 2 bases, and 6 bases lay outside the gene matches. Germline CDR1 is MNHEY and CDR2 is SVGAGI. This CDR3 spans 15 amino acids. The CDR3 coding sequence is TGTGCCAGCAGTTACAGTAGCGGGTACCCCTACGAGCAGTACTTC. Its translation: CASSYSSGYPYEQYF.

J is TRBJ1-4 and V is TRBV2; 8 positions match TRBD1. Trimming took 0 bases from V and 11 from J; bases not matched to a gene: 8. CDR3 length equals 15 residues. The germline CDR1 and CDR2 sequences are SNHLY and FYNNEI. The CDR3, as DNA: TGTGCCAGCAGTGAAGCGCAGGGGGCCAGGGGGAAACTGTTTTTT. Its translation: CASSEAQGARGKLFF.

The chain couples TRBV7-2 to TRBJ2-7, with a weak D call TRBD2 (6 bases). This CDR3 comprises 14 residues. Per the germline V gene, CDR1 is SGHTA and CDR2 is FQGNSA. Trimming pared 2 bases from V and 2 bases from J, leaving 10 bases between. CDR3 sequence (DNA): TGTGCCAGCAGCTTAAGGTCGGGGGCCTACGAGCAGTACTTC. As protein: CASSLRSGAYEQYF.